The 7 T cell receptor beta chains listed next were all sequenced from one sample in a study of T cells expressing NK-cell markers. TCRdb re-called the 5' RACE reads and shows each CDR3 protein once, DNA omitted. This sample contains some 300,000 distinct CDR3 sequences. Source material: blood T cells: a sorted CD56 or NKG2C T cell subset, CD4+ or CD8+ T cells, or bulk PBMC T cells (not recorded which). The receptors were sampled from a man younger than 35 in good health.

The chain combines TRBV30 with TRBJ2-1; TCRdb names TRBD2, which stays unverified in the absence of DNA. This CDR3 is built from 17 residues. The germline V gene has CDR1 GTSNPN and CDR2 SVGIG (reference sequence). The CDR3 loop reads CAWSAVRTSGGGNEQFF.

The CDR3 region is CASSPLGTSGRRRGTDTQYF. This sequence joins TRBV18 and TRBJ2-3; TCRdb's assignment of TRBD2 cannot be checked, as there is no DNA. Germline assignment: CDR1 KGHSH and CDR2 LQKENI. CDR3 length: 20 residues.

The V and J genes are TRBV9 and TRBJ2-3; TCRdb gives TRBD1 as the D gene, but with no DNA this cannot be confirmed. The CDR3 loop spans 16 amino acids. Germline CDR1 reads SGDLS; CDR2 reads YYNGEE. Here the CDR3 reads CASSAHLPSLSDTQYF.

This chain uses TRBV9 with TRBJ2-7; lacking DNA, the TRBD2 call made by TCRdb goes unchecked. Per the germline V gene, CDR1 is SGDLS and CDR2 is YYNGEE. The CDR3 runs 15 residues. This CDR3 reads CASSGGLPTSYEQYF.

The chain employs TRBV11-2 and TRBJ2-1; TCRdb calls TRBD2, which cannot be checked without DNA. The germline V gene has CDR1 SGHAT and CDR2 FQNNGV. CDR3 length equals 15 residues. This CDR3 is CASSRDFSSYNEQFF.

The genes are TRBV5-1 and TRBJ2-1. Germline V gene sequence: CDR1 SGHRS, CDR2 YFSETQ. This CDR3 comprises 14 residues. The CDR3 spells CASSLDGSGREQFF.

This chain connects TRBV4-2 to TRBJ2-7; TCRdb's D gene call, TRBD1, goes unchecked for lack of DNA. Germline lookup yields CDR1 LGHNA and CDR2 YNFKEQ. The CDR3 is 15 amino acids. The CDR3 spells CASSHDRGRAHEQYF.